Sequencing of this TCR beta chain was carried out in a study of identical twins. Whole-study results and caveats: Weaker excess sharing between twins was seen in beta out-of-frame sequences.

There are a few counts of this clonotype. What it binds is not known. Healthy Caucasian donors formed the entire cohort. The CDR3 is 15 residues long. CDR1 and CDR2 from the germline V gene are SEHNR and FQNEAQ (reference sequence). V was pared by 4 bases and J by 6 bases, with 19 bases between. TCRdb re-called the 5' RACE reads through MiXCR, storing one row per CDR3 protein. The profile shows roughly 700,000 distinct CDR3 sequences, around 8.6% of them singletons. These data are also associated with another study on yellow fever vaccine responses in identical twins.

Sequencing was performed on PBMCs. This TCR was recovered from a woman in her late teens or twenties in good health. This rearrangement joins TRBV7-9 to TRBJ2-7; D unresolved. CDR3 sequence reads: CASSSSIGVGLEQYF. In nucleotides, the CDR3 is TGTGCCAGCAGCTCAAGCATAGGTGTCGGCCTCGAGCAGTACTTC.